A single TCR beta chain is shown here with its context. PCR involved 60 Vbeta and 13 Jbeta primers. TCRdb keeps only in-frame clones here, not all; method: immunoSEQ multiplex PCR. The repertoire includes about 160,000 clones, over 60% of them detected once, and 3.1% sits in the top ten. The source of the sample is a study of cytomegalovirus exposure and HLA in healthy donors. Germline V gives CDR1 MGHRA, CDR2 YSYEKL. V was pared by 4 bases and J by 10 bases, with 13 bases of the junction left unmatched. The CDR3 length is 16 residues. The receptor was isolated from a woman aged 40 to 50 in good health and CMV-seronegative. The chain links TRBV4-1 to TRBJ2-1, with TRBD2 matching 10 bases. Sequencing used PBMCs. CDR3 bases: TGCGCCAGCAGCCGCCCGGGGAGCGGGGGGGCAAGGGAGCAGTTCTTC. This translates into CASSRPGSGGAREQFF.